This TCR beta chain originates from a study of blood T cell repertoires in COVID-19. The CDR3 is made up of 16 amino acids. The ends were cut back, 0 bases at V and 4 bases at J, with 10 bases in the middle. Looked up from germline, CDR1 is LGHNA and CDR2 is YSLEER. This clone was counted only a few times. This table comes from immunoSEQ multiplex PCR, and its TCRdb copy is limited to in-frame clones, with some not included. The table includes about 220,000 clones, 82% detected once. This chain joins TRBV4-3 and TRBJ2-6; possible D gene TRBD1, 6 bases. The origin of this receptor is a woman in her sixties or seventies who had recovered from COVID-19. What was sequenced was PBMCs or T cells enriched from blood (not recorded which). CDR3 amino acids: CASSQEIQGGANVLTF. DNA for the CDR3: TGCGCCAGCAGCCAAGAAATTCAGGGGGGGGCCAACGTCCTGACTTTC.